What follows are 2 T cell receptor beta chains derived from one specimen sequenced in a study of control samples from healthy donors and cancer patients. Repertoires were generated with immunoSEQ multiplex PCR, while TCRdb's copy carries only in-frame clones and drops some. The table has fewer than 110,000 clones, approximately 90% seen once. Source material: PBMCs. The receptors were sampled from a man aged 60-69 years with lung cancer.

The V call is TRBV11-2, the J call TRBJ1-1, with 7 positions matching TRBD1. Losses at the gene ends were 5 bases for V and 4 bases for J; bases not matched to a gene: 16. CDR3 length: 17 residues. Germline V gives CDR1 SGHAT, CDR2 FQNNGV. CDR3 bases: TGTGCCAGCAGCCTCCTGGACAGGTCTGGAGGCCTCACTGAAGCTTTCTTT. Protein product: CASSLLDRSGGLTEAFF.

The V gene is TRBV6-5, the J gene TRBJ2-1; D not certain. The length of the CDR3 is 15 residues. The V end was cut by 5 bases, the J end by 0 bases, with 11 bases between. Per the germline V gene, CDR1 is MNHEY and CDR2 is SVGAGI. The chain's CDR3 is CASSRSVSSYNEQFF. The CDR3 nucleotides read TGTGCCAGCAGTCGGTCTGTGAGCTCCTACAATGAGCAGTTCTTC.